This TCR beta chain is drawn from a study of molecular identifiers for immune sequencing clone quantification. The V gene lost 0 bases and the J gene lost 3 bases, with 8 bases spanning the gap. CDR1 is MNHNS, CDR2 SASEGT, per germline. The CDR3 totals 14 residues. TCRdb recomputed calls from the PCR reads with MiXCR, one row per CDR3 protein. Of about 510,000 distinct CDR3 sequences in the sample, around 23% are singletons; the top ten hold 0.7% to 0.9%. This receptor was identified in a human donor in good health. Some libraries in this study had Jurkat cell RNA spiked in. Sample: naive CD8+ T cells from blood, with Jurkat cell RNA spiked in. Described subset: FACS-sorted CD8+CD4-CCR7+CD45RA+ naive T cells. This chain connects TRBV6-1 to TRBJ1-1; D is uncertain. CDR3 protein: CASSEAGGYTEAFF. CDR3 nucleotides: TGTGCCAGCAGTGAAGCGGGAGGTTACACTGAAGCTTTCTTT.